This paragraph covers one TCR beta chain sequence. What it binds is unknown. Each CDR3 protein gets one entry after TCRdb re-called the 5' RACE reads with MiXCR. This sample has around 530,000 distinct CDR3 sequences, with 17% found just once. CDR3 size: 11 residues. Germline V CDR1 and CDR2: DFQATT, SNEGSKA (reference sequence). Trimming left V 1 base short and J 9 bases short, with 7 bases between. The data were obtained in a study of T cells after yellow fever vaccination. The study, taken as a whole, reports: A minor fraction of clonotypes spanned both CD4 and CD8 compartments. Most primary-vaccination clones recurred post-booster (approximately 96% CD4, over 70% CD8).

Material: PBMCs, obtained less than 6 days after the first yellow fever vaccination. The chain couples TRBV20-1 to TRBJ2-1, with D possibly TRBD1 on 6 matching bases. This TCR came from a man between 18 and 35 years old who received the YFV17D yellow fever vaccine. The CDR3 region has the DNA TGCAGTGCTAGAGCCAGGGGTGAGCAGTTCTTC. This codes for CSARARGEQFF.